A selection of T cell receptor beta chains follows, all from one sample in a study of radiation and T cells in renal cell carcinoma. Measured with immunoSEQ multiplex PCR; TCRdb has only the in-frame clones, and not every one. The table lists about 78,000 clones, 70% to 90% of them singletons. The sequences come from blood, collected from a patient whose treatment included radiotherapy and nephrectomy. These receptors all come from a woman in her 70s with renal cell carcinoma. Each CDR3 is given without its conserved first and last residue.

v_call: TRBV6-1; j_call: TRBJ1-2; cdr3_aa: ASQAGGGYT
v_call: TRBV4-3; j_call: TRBJ1-1; cdr3_aa: ASSQESNTEAF
v_call: TRBV27; j_call: TRBJ2-3; cdr3_aa: ASSSLAGGTTDTQY
v_call: TRBV9; j_call: TRBJ2-3; cdr3_aa: ASSSIGGEPDTQY
v_call: TRBV6-1; j_call: TRBJ1-1; cdr3_aa: ASSQRQASTEAF
v_call: TRBV4-3; j_call: TRBJ1-6; cdr3_aa: ASSPQGSYNSPLH
v_call: TRBV4-2; j_call: TRBJ1-5; cdr3_aa: ASSQEAGGGNQPQH
v_call: TRBV5-1; j_call: TRBJ2-3; cdr3_aa: ASSLTGGKGDTQY
v_call: TRBV5-1; j_call: TRBJ1-6; cdr3_aa: ASSVQGPNNSPLH
v_call: TRBV30; j_call: TRBJ1-2; cdr3_aa: AWKTGVFGYT
v_call: TRBV19; j_call: TRBJ2-2; cdr3_aa: ASRTGSGELF
v_call: TRBV2; j_call: TRBJ1-2; cdr3_aa: ASSEQTGRAYGYT
v_call: TRBV30; j_call: TRBJ2-1; cdr3_aa: AWREGGYYNEQF
v_call: TRBV7-9; j_call: TRBJ1-1; cdr3_aa: ASSLSGPDTEAF
v_call: TRBV2; j_call: TRBJ2-2; cdr3_aa: ASSWGPSNTGELF